This is a list of T cell receptor beta chains from one sample in a study of PD-1 blockade in classical Hodgkin lymphoma. Sequenced by immunoSEQ multiplex PCR; TCRdb stores in-frame clones only, minus some. Of 100,000 to 130,000 clones in the sample, 80% to 90% were seen once. Sample: peripheral blood mononuclear cells (PBMCs), taken before the second cycle of nivolumab. The receptors shown here come from a human donor with classical Hodgkin lymphoma. CDR3s leave out the opening cysteine and the closing phenylalanine or tryptophan.

CDR3 | V
ASSLLNEQY | TRBV28
ASSPRDRGELF | TRBV28
ASSISGSNEQF | TRBV19
ASSLHYRSTDTQY | TRBV7-2
ASGTVEYGYT | TRBV6-5
ASSLDFNYGYT | TRBV5-1
ASRGGPSSGNTIY | TRBV9
ASSAGTGGNEQF | TRBV27
ASSIVAGAEAF | TRBV19
ASSPSVARYNEQF | TRBV9
ASSSGGEQY | TRBV7-2
ASSLERPGLLVDEQF | TRBV7-2
ASRPPGRRYNEQF | TRBV27
ASSLVGGSRSYEQY | TRBV5-8
SGLNSHTGELF | TRBV29-1
ASSLPGLAGSTPGLF | TRBV28
SVEDWGQGSYEQY | TRBV29-1
ASSQGTFRQETQY | TRBV14
ASSRRLVSLAEQF | TRBV28
ASSETAYGYT | TRBV2
SVEAGWNTGELF | TRBV29-1
ASSPRTGVTEAF | TRBV10-2
ASSQDTVGWLASGKGAGELF | TRBV4-1
ASSLSGAHNEQF | TRBV18
AWSPTVSGNTIY | TRBV30
AARGLNTEAF | TRBV10-3
ASTPWNSRNEQF | TRBV5-6
ATGTGRNTEAF | TRBV15
ASSTGQTNTGELF | TRBV2
AIGTTNTGELF | TRBV10-3
ASSVPVGPLNTEAF | TRBV19
ASSELGQGVGNQPQH | TRBV28
ASSQANTGELF | TRBV14
ASSVAGAGYEQY | TRBV9
ASSALAGATTGELF | TRBV6-4
ASSLDVPSSYNEQF | TRBV5-1
ASSPQGVTEAF | TRBV18
ATSRGVRYTGELF | TRBV15
ASSLATGPQY | TRBV7-2
ASSEYMIGTEAF | TRBV25-1
ASSQDGMATGELF | TRBV4-1
ASSFRQNTEAF | TRBV4-1
ASSYHGTDTDTQY | TRBV27
ASSLGTVETQY | TRBV7-2
ALVERAFYEQY | TRBV30
ASSSPGVAENSYEQY | TRBV28
ASSPGLRNNYGYT | TRBV11-2
ASSETVNYGYT | TRBV6-6
ATSRDNSGTDTQY | TRBV15
ASSSWRTEAF | TRBV6-5
ASSQDLAGVWNEQF | TRBV4-3
ASRTHTYEQY | TRBV27
AISESQTGANVLT | TRBV10-3
ASSDWEVNTEAF | TRBV6-4
ASSSLQGQGPNTEAF | TRBV7-9
ASSEVRLANYGYT | TRBV2
ASSFTPGNQETQY | TRBV5-4
ASSQGNSRAYNEQF | TRBV14